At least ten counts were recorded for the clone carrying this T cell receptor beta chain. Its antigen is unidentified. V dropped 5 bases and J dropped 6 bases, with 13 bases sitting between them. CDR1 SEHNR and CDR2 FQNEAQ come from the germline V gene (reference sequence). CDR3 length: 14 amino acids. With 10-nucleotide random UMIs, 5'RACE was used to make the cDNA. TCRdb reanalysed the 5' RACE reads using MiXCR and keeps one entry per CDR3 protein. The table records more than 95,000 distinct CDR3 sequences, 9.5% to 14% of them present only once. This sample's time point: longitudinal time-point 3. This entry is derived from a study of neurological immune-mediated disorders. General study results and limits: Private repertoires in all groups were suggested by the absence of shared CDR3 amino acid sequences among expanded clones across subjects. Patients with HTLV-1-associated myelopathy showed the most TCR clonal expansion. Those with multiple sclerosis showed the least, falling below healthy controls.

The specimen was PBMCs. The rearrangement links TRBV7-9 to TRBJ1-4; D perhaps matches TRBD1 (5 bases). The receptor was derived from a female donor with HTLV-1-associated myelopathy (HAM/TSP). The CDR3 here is CASSPSGRDEKLFF. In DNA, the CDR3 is TGTGCCAGCAGCCCTTCGGGACGAGATGAAAAACTGTTTTTT.